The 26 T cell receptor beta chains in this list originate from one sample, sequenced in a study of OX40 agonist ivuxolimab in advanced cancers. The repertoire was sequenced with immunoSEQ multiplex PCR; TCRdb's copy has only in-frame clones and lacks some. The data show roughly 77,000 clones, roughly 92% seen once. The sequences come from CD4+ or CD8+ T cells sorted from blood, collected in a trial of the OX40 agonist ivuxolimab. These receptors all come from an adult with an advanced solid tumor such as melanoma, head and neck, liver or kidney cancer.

The CDR3, as DNA: TGTGCCAGCAGGCTCTACCTGACAGGGGACCAAGAGACCCAGTACTTC. Its protein is CASRLYLTGDQETQYF. The V and J genes are TRBV28 and TRBJ2-5, with 8 nucleotides matching TRBD1. Germline CDR1 is MDHEN and CDR2 is SYDVKM. Losses at the gene ends were 6 bases for V and 0 bases for J; bases not matched to a gene: 9. The CDR3 totals 16 residues. Drawing the rest from reference TRBV28 and TRBJ2-5, the complete variable domain is DVKVTQSSRYLVKRTGEKVFLECVQDMDHENMFWYRQDPGLGLRLIYFSYDVKMKEKGDIPEGYSVSREKKERFSLILESASTNQTSMYLCASRLYLTGDQETQYFGPGTRLLVL.

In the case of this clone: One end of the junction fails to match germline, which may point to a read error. CDR3 residues: CAGSEMASLGGYTF. In DNA, the CDR3 is TGTGCCGGCAGTGAGATGGCCTCACTCGGTGGCTACACCTTC. The chain carries TRBV6-1 and TRBJ1-2; D not resolved. The CDR3 runs to 14 residues. The germline V gene encodes CDR1 MNHNS and CDR2 SASEGT.

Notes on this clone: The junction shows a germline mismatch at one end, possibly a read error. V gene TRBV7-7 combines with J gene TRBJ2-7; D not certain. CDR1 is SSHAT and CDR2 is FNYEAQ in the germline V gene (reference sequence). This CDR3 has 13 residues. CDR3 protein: CASNKAKADEQYF. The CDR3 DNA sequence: TGTGCTAGCAATAAGGCTAAGGCAGACGAGCAGTACTTC.

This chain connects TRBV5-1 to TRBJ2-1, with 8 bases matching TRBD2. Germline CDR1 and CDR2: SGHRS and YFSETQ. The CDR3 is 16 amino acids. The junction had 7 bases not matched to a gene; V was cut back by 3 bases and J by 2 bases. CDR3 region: CASSSIAGSPYNEQFF. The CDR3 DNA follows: TGCGCCAGCAGCTCTATAGCGGGGAGCCCCTACAATGAGCAGTTCTTC.

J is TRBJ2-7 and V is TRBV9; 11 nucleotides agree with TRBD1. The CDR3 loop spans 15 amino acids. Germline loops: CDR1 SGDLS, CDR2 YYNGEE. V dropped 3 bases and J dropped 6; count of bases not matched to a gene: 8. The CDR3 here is CASSALTGTGGEQYF. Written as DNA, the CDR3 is TGTGCCAGCAGCGCCCTAACCGGGACAGGGGGCGAGCAGTACTTC.

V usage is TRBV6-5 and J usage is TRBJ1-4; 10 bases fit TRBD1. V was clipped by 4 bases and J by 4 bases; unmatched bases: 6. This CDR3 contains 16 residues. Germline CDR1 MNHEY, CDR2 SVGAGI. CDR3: CASSSDRGHVNEKLFF. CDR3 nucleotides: TGTGCCAGCAGTTCCGACAGGGGGCACGTTAATGAAAAACTGTTTTTT.

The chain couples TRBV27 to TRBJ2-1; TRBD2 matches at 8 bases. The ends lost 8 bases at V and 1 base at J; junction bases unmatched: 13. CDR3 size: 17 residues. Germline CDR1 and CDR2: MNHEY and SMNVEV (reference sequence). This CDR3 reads CASCPKASGRSYNEQFF. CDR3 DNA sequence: TGTGCCAGCTGCCCCAAGGCTAGCGGGCGATCCTACAATGAGCAGTTCTTC.

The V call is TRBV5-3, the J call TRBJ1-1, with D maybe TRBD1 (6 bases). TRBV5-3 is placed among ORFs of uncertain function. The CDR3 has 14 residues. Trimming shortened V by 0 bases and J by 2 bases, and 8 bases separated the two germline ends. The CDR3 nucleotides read TGTGCCAGAAGCTTGGGCAGGGGAAACACTGAAGCTTTCTTT. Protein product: CARSLGRGNTEAFF.

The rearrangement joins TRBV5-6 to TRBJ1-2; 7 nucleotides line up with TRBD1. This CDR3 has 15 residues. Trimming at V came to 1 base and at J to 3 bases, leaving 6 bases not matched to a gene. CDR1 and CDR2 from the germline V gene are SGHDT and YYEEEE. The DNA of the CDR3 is TGTGCCAGCAGCTTGTCGGGCCAGGGGGACTATGGCTACACCTTC. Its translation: CASSLSGQGDYGYTF.

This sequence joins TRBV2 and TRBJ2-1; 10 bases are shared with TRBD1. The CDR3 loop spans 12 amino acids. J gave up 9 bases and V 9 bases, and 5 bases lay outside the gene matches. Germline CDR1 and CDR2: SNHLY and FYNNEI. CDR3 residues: CASWTGGGEQFF. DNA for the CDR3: TGTGCCAGTTGGACAGGGGGAGGTGAGCAGTTCTTC.

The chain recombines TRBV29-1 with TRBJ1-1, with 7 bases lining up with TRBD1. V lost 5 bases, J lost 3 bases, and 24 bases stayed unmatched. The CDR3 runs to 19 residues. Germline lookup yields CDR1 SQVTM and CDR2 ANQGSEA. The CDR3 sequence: CSVQARTGVGSWVHTEAFF. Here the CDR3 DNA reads TGCAGCGTTCAGGCCCGGACAGGAGTGGGGAGTTGGGTTCACACTGAAGCTTTCTTT. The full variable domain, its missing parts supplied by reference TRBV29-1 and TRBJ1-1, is SAVISQKPSRDICQRGTSLTIQCQVDSQVTMMFWYRQQPGQSLTLIATANQGSEATYESGFVIDKFPISRPNLTFSTLTVSNMSPEDSSIYLCSVQARTGVGSWVHTEAFFGQGTRLTVV.

The CDR3 region is CASKQGLPNEQFF. CDR3 DNA sequence: TGTGCCAGCAAGCAGGGACTACCCAATGAGCAGTTCTTC. The V call is TRBV6-1, the J call TRBJ2-1; 7 bases agree with TRBD2. V lost 7 bases, J lost 6 bases, and 6 bases stayed unmatched. CDR1 is MNHNS, CDR2 SASEGT, per germline. This CDR3 region has 13 residues.

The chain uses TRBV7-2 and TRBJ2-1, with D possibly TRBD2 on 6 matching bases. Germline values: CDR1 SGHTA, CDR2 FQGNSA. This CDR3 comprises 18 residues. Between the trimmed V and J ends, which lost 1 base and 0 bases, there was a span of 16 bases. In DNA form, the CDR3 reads TGTGCCAGCAGCTTAGTGGCCCGGGAGCGATTCTCCTACAATGAGCAGTTCTTC. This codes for CASSLVARERFSYNEQFF.

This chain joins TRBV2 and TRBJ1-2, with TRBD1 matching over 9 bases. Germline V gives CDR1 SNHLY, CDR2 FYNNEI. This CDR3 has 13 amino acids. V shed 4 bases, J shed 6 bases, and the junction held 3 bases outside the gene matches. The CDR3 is CASSAGTGNGYTF. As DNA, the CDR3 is TGTGCCAGCAGTGCTGGGACAGGGAATGGCTACACCTTC. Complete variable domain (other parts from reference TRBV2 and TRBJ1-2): EPEVTQTPSHQVTQMGQEVILRCVPISNHLYFYWYRQILGQKVEFLVSFYNNEISEKSEIFDDQFSVERPDGSNFTLKIRSTKLEDSAMYFCASSAGTGNGYTFGSGTRLTVV.

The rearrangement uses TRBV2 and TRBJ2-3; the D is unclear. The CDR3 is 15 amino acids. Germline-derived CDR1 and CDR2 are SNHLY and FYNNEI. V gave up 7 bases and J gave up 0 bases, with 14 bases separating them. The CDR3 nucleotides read TGTGCCAGCATTAGTAGTAGCCGTAGCACAGATACGCAGTATTTT. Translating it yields CASISSSRSTDTQYF.

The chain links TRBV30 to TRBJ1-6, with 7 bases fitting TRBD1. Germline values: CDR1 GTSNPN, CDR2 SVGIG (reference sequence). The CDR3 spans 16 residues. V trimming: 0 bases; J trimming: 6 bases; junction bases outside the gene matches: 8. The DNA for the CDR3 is TGTGCCTGGAGTGTAACTGCCGGGACAGTTAATTCACCCCTCCACTTT. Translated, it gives CAWSVTAGTVNSPLHF.

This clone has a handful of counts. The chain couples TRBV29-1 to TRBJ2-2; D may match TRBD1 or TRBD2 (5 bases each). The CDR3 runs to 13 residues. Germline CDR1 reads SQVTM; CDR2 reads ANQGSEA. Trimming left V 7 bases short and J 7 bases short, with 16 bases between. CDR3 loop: CSGSGRVGGELFF. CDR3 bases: TGCAGCGGATCGGGGCGAGTTGGCGGGGAGCTGTTTTTT.

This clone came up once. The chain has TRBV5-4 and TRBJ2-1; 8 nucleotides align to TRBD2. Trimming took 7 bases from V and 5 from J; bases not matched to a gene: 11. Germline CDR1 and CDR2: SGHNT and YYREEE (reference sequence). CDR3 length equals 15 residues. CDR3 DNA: TGTGCCAGCTCACCTGCGCGGGGGGCGCACAATGAGCAGTTCTTC. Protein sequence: CASSPARGAHNEQFF. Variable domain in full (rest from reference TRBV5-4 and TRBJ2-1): ETGVTQSPTHLIKTRGQQVTLRCSSQSGHNTVSWYQQALGQGPQFIFQYYREEENGRGNFPPRFSGLQFPNYSSELNVNALELDDSALYLCASSPARGAHNEQFFGPGTRLTVL.

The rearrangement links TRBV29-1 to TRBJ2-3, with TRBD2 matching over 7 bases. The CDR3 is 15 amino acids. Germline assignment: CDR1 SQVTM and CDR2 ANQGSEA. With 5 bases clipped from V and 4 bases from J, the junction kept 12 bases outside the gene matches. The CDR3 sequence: CSVSPGTTSADTQYF. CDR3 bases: TGCAGCGTTTCGCCTGGGACTACTTCCGCAGATACGCAGTATTTT.

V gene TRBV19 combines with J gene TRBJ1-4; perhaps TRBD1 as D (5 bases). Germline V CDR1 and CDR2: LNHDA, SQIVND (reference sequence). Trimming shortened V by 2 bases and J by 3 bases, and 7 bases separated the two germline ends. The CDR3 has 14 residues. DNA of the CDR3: TGTGCCAGTAGTATACAGGGTGCTAATGAAAAACTGTTTTTT. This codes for CASSIQGANEKLFF.

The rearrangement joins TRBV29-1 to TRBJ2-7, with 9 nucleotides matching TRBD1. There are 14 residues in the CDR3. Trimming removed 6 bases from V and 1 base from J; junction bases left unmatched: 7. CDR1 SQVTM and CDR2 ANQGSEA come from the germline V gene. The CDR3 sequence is CSVTGQGPSYEQYF. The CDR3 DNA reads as TGCAGCGTGACAGGACAGGGGCCATCCTACGAGCAGTACTTC.

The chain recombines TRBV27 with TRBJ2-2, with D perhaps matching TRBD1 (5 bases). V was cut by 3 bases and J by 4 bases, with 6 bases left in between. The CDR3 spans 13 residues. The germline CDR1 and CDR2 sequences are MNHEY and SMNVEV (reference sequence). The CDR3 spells CASSFRATGELFF. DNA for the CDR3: TGTGCCAGCAGTTTCAGGGCCACCGGGGAGCTGTTTTTT.

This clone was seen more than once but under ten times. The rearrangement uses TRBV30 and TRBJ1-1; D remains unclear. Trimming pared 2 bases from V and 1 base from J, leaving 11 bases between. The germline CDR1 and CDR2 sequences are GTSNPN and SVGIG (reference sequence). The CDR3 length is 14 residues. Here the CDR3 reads CAWSSGLTNTEAFF. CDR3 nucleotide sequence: TGTGCCTGGAGTTCCGGACTGACGAACACTGAAGCTTTCTTT.

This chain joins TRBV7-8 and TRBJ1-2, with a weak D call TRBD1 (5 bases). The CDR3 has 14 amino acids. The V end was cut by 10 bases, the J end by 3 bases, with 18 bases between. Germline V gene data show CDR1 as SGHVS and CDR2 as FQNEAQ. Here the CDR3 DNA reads TGTGCCACATCTGGAGGGGAATCCTACTATGGCTACACCTTC. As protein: CATSGGESYYGYTF.

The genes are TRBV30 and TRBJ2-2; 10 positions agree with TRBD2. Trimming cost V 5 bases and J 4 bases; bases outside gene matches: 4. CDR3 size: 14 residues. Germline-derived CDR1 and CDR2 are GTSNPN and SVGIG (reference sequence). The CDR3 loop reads CAWERGGRTGELFF. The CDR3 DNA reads TGTGCCTGGGAGCGGGGGGGCCGCACCGGGGAGCTGTTTTTT.

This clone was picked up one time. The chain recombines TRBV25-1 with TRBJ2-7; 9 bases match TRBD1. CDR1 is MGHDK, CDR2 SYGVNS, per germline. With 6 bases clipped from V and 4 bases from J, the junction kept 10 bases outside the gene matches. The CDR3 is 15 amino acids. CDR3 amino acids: CASSPGTGNMYEQYF. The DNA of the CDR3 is TGTGCCAGCAGCCCCGGGACAGGGAATATGTACGAGCAGTACTTC.